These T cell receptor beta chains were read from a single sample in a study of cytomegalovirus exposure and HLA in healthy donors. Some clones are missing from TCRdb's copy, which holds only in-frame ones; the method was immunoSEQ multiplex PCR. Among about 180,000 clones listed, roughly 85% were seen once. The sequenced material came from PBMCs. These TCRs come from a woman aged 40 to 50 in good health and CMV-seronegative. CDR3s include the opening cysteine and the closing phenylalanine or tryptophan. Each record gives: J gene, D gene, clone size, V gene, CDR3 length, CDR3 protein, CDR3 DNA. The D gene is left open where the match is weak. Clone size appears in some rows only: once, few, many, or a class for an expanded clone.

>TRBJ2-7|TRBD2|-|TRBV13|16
CASSPAIAGSSYEQYF
TGTGCCAGCAGCCCAGCTATAGCGGGGAGCTCCTACGAGCAGTACTTC
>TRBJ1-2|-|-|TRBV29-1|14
CSVLNWGGSYGYTF
TGCAGCGTTCTCAATTGGGGGGGGAGCTATGGCTACACCTTC
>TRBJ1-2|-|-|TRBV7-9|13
CASSPLLGRGYTF
TGTGCCAGCAGCCCCCTGCTGGGGAGGGGCTACACCTTC
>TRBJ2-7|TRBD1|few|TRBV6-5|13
CASSRTGNYEQYF
TGTGCCAGCAGTCGGACAGGGAACTACGAGCAGTACTTC
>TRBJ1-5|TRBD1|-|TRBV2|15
CASSTDRGPGQPQHF
TGTGCCAGCAGTACCGACAGGGGGCCAGGTCAGCCCCAGCATTTT
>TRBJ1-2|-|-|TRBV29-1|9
CSVAGSPTF
TGCAGCGTTGCGGGGTCGCCGACCTTC
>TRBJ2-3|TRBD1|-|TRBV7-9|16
CASSWTGGETGDTQYF
TGTGCCAGCAGCTGGACAGGGGGCGAGACGGGAGATACGCAGTATTTT
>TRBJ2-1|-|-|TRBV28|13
CASSSRGLGEQFF
TGTGCCAGCAGTTCTCGGGGTCTCGGTGAGCAGTTCTTC
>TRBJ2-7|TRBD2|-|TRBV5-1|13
CASSLPGRDEQYF
TGCGCCAGCAGCTTGCCGGGGAGGGACGAGCAGTACTTC
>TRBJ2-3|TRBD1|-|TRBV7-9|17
CASSFVKRDRGTDTQYF
TGTGCCAGCAGCTTCGTGAAGAGGGACAGAGGCACAGATACGCAGTATTTT
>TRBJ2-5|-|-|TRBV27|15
CASSHSQLASRTQYF
TGTGCCAGCAGTCACTCCCAATTAGCAAGTCGTACCCAGTACTTC
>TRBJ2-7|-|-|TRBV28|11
CASSLSQEQYF
TGTGCCAGCAGTCTCAGTCAGGAGCAGTACTTC
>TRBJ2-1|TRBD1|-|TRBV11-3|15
CASIPPGQGYNEQFF
TGTGCCAGCATCCCGCCGGGACAGGGATACAATGAGCAGTTCTTC
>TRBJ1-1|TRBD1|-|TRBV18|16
CASSPGTGRAGTEAFF
TGTGCCAGCTCACCTGGGACAGGGAGGGCCGGCACTGAAGCTTTCTTT
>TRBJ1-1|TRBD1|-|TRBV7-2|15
CASSPDRVGFTEAFF
TGTGCCAGCAGCCCCGACAGGGTTGGGTTTACTGAAGCTTTCTTT
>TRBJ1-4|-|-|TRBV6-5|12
CASSTPNEKLFF
TGTGCCAGCAGCACACCTAATGAAAAACTGTTTTTT
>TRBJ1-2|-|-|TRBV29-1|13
CSDSPGAFYGYTF
TGCAGCGACTCCCCAGGGGCGTTCTATGGCTACACCTTC
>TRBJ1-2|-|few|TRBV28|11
CASSLAYGYTF
TGTGCCAGCAGTTTGGCCTATGGCTACACCTTC
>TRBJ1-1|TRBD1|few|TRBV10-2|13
CASRTGTNTEAFF
TGCGCCAGCCGGACAGGGACGAACACTGAAGCTTTCTTT
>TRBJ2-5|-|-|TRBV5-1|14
CASRPGGVQETQYF
TGCGCCAGCAGACCGGGTGGAGTCCAAGAGACCCAGTACTTC
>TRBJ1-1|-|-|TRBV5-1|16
CASSLGESGKGTEAFF
TGCGCCAGCAGCTTGGGGGAGTCGGGGAAGGGCACTGAAGCTTTCTTT
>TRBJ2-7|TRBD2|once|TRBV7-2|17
CASSLELAGGDYYEQYF
TGTGCCAGCAGCTTAGAGTTAGCGGGAGGCGACTATTACGAGCAGTACTTC
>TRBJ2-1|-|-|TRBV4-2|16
CASSQVGGGGHNEQFF
TGTGCCAGCAGCCAAGTAGGGGGGGGAGGACACAATGAGCAGTTCTTC
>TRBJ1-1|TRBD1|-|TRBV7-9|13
CASSLTGRTEAFF
TGTGCCAGCAGCTTGACAGGGAGGACTGAAGCTTTCTTT
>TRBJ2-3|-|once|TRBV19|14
CASTTGGSSDTQYF
TGTGCCAGTACTACCGGAGGGAGTTCAGATACGCAGTATTTT